The rows below give T cell receptor beta chains drawn from one sample of a study of blood T cells in healthy people across ages. MiXCR, applied by TCRdb to the 5' RACE reads, yields one record per CDR3 protein. The profile shows 1.5 million to 1.9 million distinct CDR3 sequences, under 55% of them singletons. Sequencing was done on a sample of blood. These TCRs come from a woman under 30 in good health. Each CDR3 is given with its conserved first and last residue. The D gene is left open where the match is weak. The size entry is marked missing in some rows and otherwise reads once, few, many or a size class.

V,J,size,D,CDR3,DNA
TRBV5-1,TRBJ2-1,few,TRBD2,CASSHGTSGSSEQFF,TGCGCCAGCAGCCACGGGACTAGCGGGAGTAGTGAGCAGTTCTTC
TRBV10-3,TRBJ2-3,NA,NA,CAISEGPPVADTQYF,TGTGCCATCAGTGAAGGCCCCCCGGTGGCAGATACGCAGTATTTT
TRBV7-3,TRBJ1-2,NA,NA,CASSFQEAMERANYGYTF,TGTGCCAGCAGCTTTCAGGAAGCAATGGAGCGGGCTAACTATGGCTACACCTTC
TRBV4-3,TRBJ2-3,NA,TRBD1,CASSQVGGQGNAQYF,TGCGCCAGCAGCCAAGTCGGGGGACAGGGGAACGCGCAGTATTTT
TRBV9,TRBJ2-7,NA,NA,CASSVAVGNERAYEQYF,TGTGCCAGCAGCGTAGCGGTTGGCAATGAGAGGGCCTACGAGCAGTACTTC
TRBV11-2,TRBJ2-1,NA,NA,CASSGGEAVYNEQFF,TGTGCCAGCAGCGGTGGCGAGGCCGTATACAATGAGCAGTTCTTC
TRBV7-2,TRBJ2-7,NA,TRBD1,CASSRFILTGTASSYNEQYF,TGTGCCAGCAGCCGATTCATTTTAACCGGGACAGCCAGCTCCTACAATGAGCAGTACTTC
TRBV6-6,TRBJ1-5,few,NA,CASSYGETPEHQPQHF,TGTGCCAGCAGTTACGGGGAGACCCCTGAACATCAGCCCCAGCATTTT
TRBV28,TRBJ2-5,NA,NA,CASILRETQYF,TGTGCCAGCATCCTACGTGAGACCCAGTACTTC
TRBV4-1,TRBJ2-3,NA,NA,CASSQAPGPTQYF,TGCGCCAGCAGCCAAGCCCCGGGACCAACGCAGTATTTT
TRBV20-1,TRBJ2-7,NA,NA,CSARDLGLGYEQYF,TGCAGTGCTAGAGATCTGGGACTGGGTTACGAGCAGTACTTC
TRBV30,TRBJ1-4,NA,NA,CAWSQGTNEKLFF,TGTGCCTGGAGTCAGGGAACTAATGAAAAACTGTTTTTT
TRBV7-2,TRBJ1-5,NA,TRBD1,CASSVRQGADQPQHF,TGTGCCAGCAGCGTAAGACAGGGGGCGGATCAGCCCCAGCATTTT
TRBV6-2/TRBV6-3,TRBJ1-2,NA,NA,CASSLTQGRTGYTF,TGTGCCAGCAGTCTCACCCAGGGGAGGACCGGCTACACCTTC
TRBV20-1,TRBJ1-4,few,TRBD1,CSARSPGQGGEKLFF,TGCAGTGCTAGGTCCCCCGGACAGGGAGGTGAAAAACTGTTTTTT
TRBV4-3,TRBJ2-1,NA,NA,CASSQAPSGRGAYNEQFF,TGCGCCAGCAGCCAAGCCCCTAGTGGGAGGGGGGCCTACAATGAGCAGTTCTTC